The 31 T cell receptor beta chains reported below all come from one sample, sequenced in a study of T cell repertoires in cytomegalovirus infection. A single record per CDR3 protein comes from TCRdb applying MiXCR to the reads. Of 250,000 to 300,000 distinct CDR3 sequences in the sample, about 23% were seen once. The sequenced sample consisted of PBMCs. All receptors derive from a human donor in good health (CMV status not recorded). Some clones in this sample may be carry-over from other donors' samples.

The chain combines TRBV2 with TRBJ1-1, with a possible D match to TRBD1 (5 bases). Trimming removed 5 bases at V and 1 base at J, with 8 bases between. This CDR3 has 13 residues. Germline V gene lookup returns CDR1 SNHLY and CDR2 FYNNEI. CDR3 protein: CASSRDANTEAFF. CDR3 coding DNA: TGTGCCAGCAGTAGGGACGCGAACACTGAAGCTTTCTTT.

V gene TRBV12-3 or TRBV12-4 combines with J gene TRBJ2-1; D unresolved. The CDR3 is made up of 12 amino acids. V was pared by 4 bases and J by 7 bases, with 8 bases between. The CDR3 DNA reads TGTGCCAGCAGTTGGACCACAAATGAGCAGTTCTTC. This gives the protein CASSWTTNEQFF.

This sequence joins TRBV2 and TRBJ2-3; no clear D gene. V was trimmed by 7 bases and J by 2 bases, leaving 4 bases between them. The CDR3 spans 11 residues. The germline V gene has CDR1 SNHLY and CDR2 FYNNEI. The CDR3 sequence: CASTITDTQYF. The CDR3 DNA follows: TGTGCCAGCACAATCACAGATACGCAGTATTTT.

This clonotype was counted ten times or more. V and J are TRBV7-3 and TRBJ2-2, with D perhaps TRBD2 (5 bases). This CDR3 comprises 14 residues. V gave up 3 bases and J gave up 5 bases, with 10 bases separating them. Germline CDR1 and CDR2: SGHTA and FQGTGA. The DNA for the CDR3 is TGTGCCAGCAGCTTCTCCGGGGTGACCGGGGAGCTGTTTTTT. Amino acids: CASSFSGVTGELFF.

This chain joins TRBV6-6 and TRBJ1-2, with 8 bases matching TRBD1. Germline V gives CDR1 MNHNY, CDR2 SVGAGI (reference sequence). The ends lost 2 bases at V and 8 bases at J; junction bases unmatched: 10. The CDR3 length is 15 residues. CDR3 region: CASSYPETGVDGYTF. As DNA, the CDR3 is TGTGCCAGCAGTTACCCCGAGACAGGGGTGGACGGCTACACCTTC.

This clonotype was seen ten or more times. The J gene is TRBJ1-4, the V gene TRBV28; 9 nucleotides agree with TRBD1. The CDR3 length is 14 residues. Trimming took 6 bases from V and 6 from J; bases not matched to a gene: 5. Germline lookup yields CDR1 MDHEN and CDR2 SYDVKM. The chain's CDR3 is CASSFGTGYEKLFF. CDR3 DNA: TGTGCCAGCAGCTTCGGGACAGGGTATGAAAAACTGTTTTTT.

The rearrangement links TRBV7-9 to TRBJ1-2, with D unresolved. CDR1 is SEHNR, CDR2 FQNEAQ, per germline (reference sequence). CDR3 length equals 14 residues. V lost 5 bases to trimming and J lost 3 bases, with 13 bases between them. The CDR3 sequence: CASSPSGRDYGYTF. CDR3 coding DNA: TGTGCCAGCAGCCCATCCGGTAGGGACTATGGCTACACCTTC.

The chain carries TRBV10-3 and TRBJ2-7; 12 nucleotides align to TRBD2. This CDR3 has 15 amino acids. Germline values: CDR1 ENHRY, CDR2 SYGVKD. Trimming at V came to 6 bases and at J to 2 bases, leaving 5 bases not matched to a gene. This chain's CDR3 is CAISETSGGPYEQYF. DNA for the CDR3: TGTGCCATCAGCGAAACTAGCGGGGGGCCCTACGAGCAGTACTTC.

The chain links TRBV27 to TRBJ2-7, with TRBD1 identical over 9 bases. CDR1 is MNHEY, CDR2 SMNVEV, per germline (reference sequence). J was trimmed by 0 bases and V by 6 bases; bases with no gene match: 6. The CDR3 is 15 residues long. The CDR3 DNA follows: TGTGCCAGCAGCCCCGGGACAGGGCTCTCCTACGAGCAGTACTTC. The encoded protein is CASSPGTGLSYEQYF.

In this sample, this clonotype turned up many times. The chain employs TRBV7-2 and TRBJ1-5; unclear D gene. Trimming cost V 5 bases and J 6 bases, with 11 bases left between them. This CDR3 comprises 13 residues. Germline V gives CDR1 SGHTA, CDR2 FQGNSA. CDR3 DNA: TGTGCCAGCAGCGTCGCGGTGGGTCAGCCCCAGCATTTT. This translates into CASSVAVGQPQHF. The variable domain in full, with the rest retrieved from reference TRBV7-2 and TRBJ1-5, is GAGVSQSPSNKVTEKGKDVELRCDPISGHTALYWYRQSLGQGLEFLIYFQGNSAPDKSGLPSDRFSAERTGGSVSTLTIQRTQQEDSAVYLCASSVAVGQPQHFGDGTRLSIL.

This chain connects TRBV7-2 to TRBJ2-5, with D perhaps TRBD1 (5 bases). The CDR3 totals 14 residues. Looked up from germline, CDR1 is SGHTA and CDR2 is FQGNSA. Deletions cut 5 bases from V and 2 bases from J, with 12 bases between. DNA for the CDR3: TGTGCCAGCAGCAAGAGACAGAATCAAGAGACCCAGTACTTC. This gives the protein CASSKRQNQETQYF. Variable domain in full (rest from reference TRBV7-2 and TRBJ2-5): GAGVSQSPSNKVTEKGKDVELRCDPISGHTALYWYRQSLGQGLEFLIYFQGNSAPDKSGLPSDRFSAERTGGSVSTLTIQRTQQEDSAVYLCASSKRQNQETQYFGPGTRLLVL.

The V call is TRBV7-2, the J call TRBJ1-2; D not certain. The germline CDR1 and CDR2 sequences are SGHTA and FQGNSA. Trimming left V 5 bases short and J 4 bases short, with 14 bases between. CDR3 length: 14 residues. DNA for the CDR3: TGTGCCAGCAGCCCCCGTGAGGCCCCCTATGGCTACACCTTC. Protein sequence: CASSPREAPYGYTF. The variable domain in full, with the rest retrieved from reference TRBV7-2 and TRBJ1-2, is GAGVSQSPSNKVTEKGKDVELRCDPISGHTALYWYRQSLGQGLEFLIYFQGNSAPDKSGLPSDRFSAERTGGSVSTLTIQRTQQEDSAVYLCASSPREAPYGYTFGSGTRLTVV.

This clonotype was picked up many times. The chain couples TRBV7-2 to TRBJ2-5; D remains unclear. This CDR3 has 15 amino acids. The germline V gene has CDR1 SGHTA and CDR2 FQGNSA. V was pared by 3 bases and J by 5 bases, with 16 bases between. The CDR3 DNA reads as TGTGCCAGCAGCTTGGCGGACGGATCCTCGGAGACCCAGTACTTC. It translates to CASSLADGSSETQYF.

This clonotype was seen many times. The gene calls are TRBV28 and TRBJ1-5; D remains ambiguous. Germline V gives CDR1 MDHEN, CDR2 SYDVKM. Trimming left V 3 bases short and J 0 bases short, with 6 bases between. CDR3 length equals 14 residues. CDR3 protein: CASSLVNSNQPQHF. Here the CDR3 DNA reads TGTGCCAGCAGTTTGGTCAATAGCAATCAGCCCCAGCATTTT.

V is TRBV28 and J is TRBJ1-2; no reliable D call. The CDR3 has 13 residues. Germline V gene lookup returns CDR1 MDHEN and CDR2 SYDVKM. Trimming removed 5 bases at V and 4 bases at J, with 11 bases between. CDR3 coding DNA: TGTGCCAGCAGTCCCTATCCTTCCTATGGCTACACCTTC. Translated, it gives CASSPYPSYGYTF.

This clonotype has at least ten counts. The rearrangement links TRBV7-8 to TRBJ2-2, with TRBD2 matching 12 bases. V was pared by 4 bases and J by 1 base, with 16 bases of the junction left unmatched. Germline CDR1 reads SGHVS; CDR2 reads FQNEAQ. The CDR3 is 21 residues long. The CDR3 region has the DNA TGTGCCAGCAGCTCCCGCGTTGTCGCTCTAGCGGGAGGGCGGAACACCGGGGAGCTGTTTTTT. This gives the protein CASSSRVVALAGGRNTGELFF.

This sequence joins TRBV18 and TRBJ1-5, with D possibly TRBD1 on 6 matching bases. The germline V gene encodes CDR1 KGHSH and CDR2 LQKENI. V lost 3 bases and J lost 0, with 12 bases in between. This CDR3 region has 16 residues. The CDR3 bases are TGTGCCAGCTCACCTTTGGGACACCGTAGCAATCAGCCCCAGCATTTT. It encodes CASSPLGHRSNQPQHF. Drawing the rest from reference TRBV18 and TRBJ1-5, the complete variable domain is NAGVMQNPRHLVRRRGQEARLRCSPMKGHSHVYWYRQLPEEGLKFMVYLQKENIIDESGMPKERFSAEFPKEGPSILRIQQVVRGDSAAYFCASSPLGHRSNQPQHFGDGTRLSIL.

This clonotype was recorded only once. The chain has TRBV7-4 and TRBJ2-3, with unresolved D. Germline CDR1 reads SGHVT; CDR2 reads SQSDAQ. CDR3 length equals 13 residues. V dropped 3 bases and J dropped 9 bases, with 13 bases sitting between them. CDR3 sequence: CASSLVGSYTQYF. The CDR3 bases are TGTGCCAGCAGCTTGGTCGGAAGCTACACGCAGTATTTT. Combining the CDR3 with reference TRBV7-4 and TRBJ2-3 gives the whole variable domain GAGVSQSPRYKVAKRGRDVALRCDSISGHVTLYWYRQTLGQGSEVLTYSQSDAQRDKSGRPSGRFSAERPERSVSTLKIQRTEQGDSAVYLCASSLVGSYTQYFGPGTRLTVL.

The sample holds a few counts of this clonotype. The rearrangement links TRBV10-2 to TRBJ2-6; unclear D gene. The ends were cut back, 11 bases at V and 4 bases at J, with 12 bases in the middle. Germline V lookup: CDR1 WSHSY, CDR2 SAAADI. CDR3 size: 13 residues. Here the CDR3 DNA reads TGCGCCGTCGGAAGTACCGGGGCCAACGTCCTGACTTTC. This sequence encodes CAVGSTGANVLTF.

This clonotype was recorded a few times. The chain recombines TRBV7-2 with TRBJ2-1, with 8 bases identical to TRBD2. The CDR3 covers 15 residues. The V segment lost 3 bases and the J segment 9 bases; nucleotides outside the gene matches: 10. Germline CDR1 reads SGHTA; CDR2 reads FQGNSA. The CDR3 is CASSLGLGMQAEQFF. The CDR3 nucleotides are TGTGCCAGCAGCTTGGGACTAGGAATGCAGGCTGAGCAGTTCTTC. The full variable domain, rest sourced from reference TRBV7-2 and TRBJ2-1, is GAGVSQSPSNKVTEKGKDVELRCDPISGHTALYWYRQSLGQGLEFLIYFQGNSAPDKSGLPSDRFSAERTGGSVSTLTIQRTQQEDSAVYLCASSLGLGMQAEQFFGPGTRLTVL.

V and J are TRBV7-2 and TRBJ2-2; tentatively, D is TRBD2 (5 bases). Germline CDR1 reads SGHTA; CDR2 reads FQGNSA. The CDR3 spans 16 residues. V was shortened by 5 bases and J by 1 base, with 14 bases between the two germline ends. The CDR3 DNA reads as TGTGCCAGCAGCCCCCTAGGGCGGGTGAACACCGGGGAGCTGTTTTTT. Its translation is CASSPLGRVNTGELFF.

The V gene is TRBV27, the J gene TRBJ2-1, with D possibly matching TRBD2 (5 bases). The CDR3 contains 15 residues. The germline V and J ends were trimmed by 0 bases and 10 bases, with 16 bases remaining between them. The germline V gene has CDR1 MNHEY and CDR2 SMNVEV (reference sequence). The CDR3 DNA is TGTGCCAGCAGTTTATCAGGGCCGGGGAAATGGGAGCAGTTCTTC. Translation gives CASSLSGPGKWEQFF.

This clonotype has just a few counts. The chain is built from TRBV19 and TRBJ2-6; D not certain. V lost 4 bases to trimming and J lost 4 bases, with 11 bases between them. From germline, CDR1 is LNHDA and CDR2 SQIVND (reference sequence). There are 15 residues in the CDR3. The CDR3 is CASSTLTVGANVLTF. The DNA of the CDR3 is TGTGCCAGTAGTACTCTGACGGTAGGGGCCAACGTCCTGACTTTC. The variable domain in full, completed from reference TRBV19 and TRBJ2-6, reads DGGITQSPKYLFRKEGQNVTLSCEQNLNHDAMYWYRQDPGQGLRLIYYSQIVNDFQKGDIAEGYSVSREKKESFPLTVTSAQKNPTAFYLCASSTLTVGANVLTFGAGSRLTVL.

The sample holds a few counts of this clonotype. The chain has TRBV11-2 and TRBJ2-1; D is unclear. Germline V gene lookup returns CDR1 SGHAT and CDR2 FQNNGV. Trimming cost V 1 base and J 0 bases, with 7 bases left between them. This CDR3 spans 15 amino acids. CDR3 residues: CASSLGLGSYNEQFF. DNA for the CDR3: TGTGCCAGCAGCTTAGGCCTAGGCTCCTACAATGAGCAGTTCTTC.

V is TRBV4-3 and J is TRBJ2-7, with TRBD2 matching over 8 bases. Trimming cost V 3 bases and J 2 bases; bases outside gene matches: 6. The CDR3 is 15 amino acids. Germline loops: CDR1 LGHNA, CDR2 YSLEER. The DNA for the CDR3 is TGCGCCAGCAGCCAGGAAACTAGCGGCACCTACGAGCAGTACTTC. It encodes CASSQETSGTYEQYF.

The chain uses TRBV7-2 and TRBJ2-3; the D is unclear. Looked up from germline, CDR1 is SGHTA and CDR2 is FQGNSA. This CDR3 region has 15 residues. V lost 0 bases, J lost 1 base, and 8 bases lay in between. CDR3 protein: CASSLAGQGTDTQYF. The CDR3 DNA follows: TGTGCCAGCAGCTTAGCAGGCCAGGGCACAGATACGCAGTATTTT.

This clonotype has a count of ten or more. V gene TRBV7-2 combines with J gene TRBJ1-6; maybe TRBD1 (6 bases). V lost 5 bases, J lost 5 bases, and 19 bases lay in between. The germline V gene has CDR1 SGHTA and CDR2 FQGNSA. The CDR3 totals 17 residues. CDR3 loop: CASSPSGGGRHNSPLHF. The CDR3 DNA reads as TGTGCCAGCAGCCCAAGCGGAGGGGGGCGGCATAATTCACCCCTCCACTTT.

This chain connects TRBV18 to TRBJ2-1, with 11 nucleotides matching TRBD1. The CDR3 spans 16 residues. The V segment lost 3 bases and the J segment 8 bases; nucleotides outside the gene matches: 9. Per germline, CDR1 KGHSH and CDR2 LQKENI. In nucleotides, the CDR3 is TGTGCCAGCTCACCGGTAATTCGGACAGGGGGCTATGAGCAGTTCTTC. It codes for CASSPVIRTGGYEQFF.

J is TRBJ2-1 and V is TRBV7-2; 12 positions match TRBD2. The CDR3 totals 17 residues. The V gene's germline CDR1 is SGHTA and CDR2 FQGNSA. V lost 5 bases, J lost 2 bases, and 7 bases stayed unmatched. In nucleotides, the CDR3 is TGTGCCAGCAGCCAGGGGGCTAGCGGGGGGGCCTACAATGAGCAGTTCTTC. It yields the protein CASSQGASGGAYNEQFF.

This clonotype appeared a few times. The rearrangement links TRBV11-3 to TRBJ2-3; D might be TRBD2 (6 bases). The CDR3 has 14 residues. Deletions cut 5 bases from V and 3 bases from J, with 12 bases between. The germline V gene encodes CDR1 SGHNT and CDR2 YENEEA. The CDR3 nucleotides read TGTGCCAGCAGCCGCGACGGGGGAACAGATACGCAGTATTTT. Its translation is CASSRDGGTDTQYF.

This chain joins TRBV27 and TRBJ2-3; D could derive from TRBD1 or TRBD2 (5 bases each). The germline gives CDR1 MNHEY, CDR2 SMNVEV (reference sequence). The CDR3 sequence is 11 residues long. Trimming took off 7 bases at V and 8 bases at J, with 10 bases between the two ends. The CDR3 spells CASILRGTQYF. CDR3 bases: TGTGCCAGCATCCTGAGGGGTACGCAGTATTTT.